Shown below are 12 T cell receptor beta chains from a single sample sequenced in a study of T-cell memory formation after mild COVID-19. TCRdb reanalysed the 5' RACE reads using MiXCR and keeps one entry per CDR3 protein. This sample has roughly 510,000 distinct CDR3 sequences, with around a sixth found just once. Sequencing was done on a sample of PBMCs or a T cell subset sorted from them (not recorded which). The source of these receptors is an adult woman who had mild COVID-19 (a few samples of this study predate the infection). Cell type and time point are not known.

The rearrangement joins TRBV7-6 to TRBJ2-7; D gene ambiguous. The germline gives CDR1 SGHVS, CDR2 FNYEAQ. V was cut by 5 bases and J by 7 bases, with 21 bases left in between. There are 15 residues in the CDR3. The CDR3 DNA follows: TGTGCCAGCAGCCCCGAGTTGGGCCGTCTGGGGGAGCAGTACTTC. This sequence encodes CASSPELGRLGEQYF.

The rearrangement links TRBV29-1 to TRBJ2-1, with D maybe TRBD1 (7 bases). This CDR3 is 14 amino acids long. The germline V gene has CDR1 SQVTM and CDR2 ANQGSEA. V dropped 3 bases and J dropped 4 bases, with 13 bases sitting between them. CDR3 sequence (DNA): TGCAGCGTTGAGGAGGGGGCTGGGTACAATGAGCAGTTCTTC. It specifies CSVEEGAGYNEQFF.

This clonotype was seen a few times. The V and J genes are TRBV5-1 and TRBJ2-1; 11 bases are shared with TRBD1. Germline trimming cut 0 bases from V and 9 bases from J; bases unmatched to any gene: 8. The CDR3 is 16 residues long. The germline CDR1 and CDR2 sequences are SGHRS and YFSETQ. CDR3 nucleotides: TGCGCCAGCAGCTTGGCTCTGGGACAGGGGGTTATTGAGCAGTTCTTC. This translates into CASSLALGQGVIEQFF.

J is TRBJ1-2 and V is TRBV5-1, with a possible D match to TRBD1 (6 bases). V gave up 0 bases and J gave up 3 bases, with 15 bases separating them. Germline V gene data show CDR1 as SGHRS and CDR2 as YFSETQ. CDR3 size: 16 residues. The DNA for the CDR3 is TGCGCCAGCAGCTTGGGCTTTAAGGGGGGAGACTATGGCTACACCTTC. Translation: CASSLGFKGGDYGYTF.

The sample holds a few counts of this clonotype. The rearrangement uses TRBV5-4 and TRBJ1-2; 11 bases agree with TRBD1. The germline gives CDR1 SGHNT, CDR2 YYREEE (reference sequence). With 3 bases clipped from V and 4 bases from J, the junction kept 5 bases outside the gene matches. The CDR3 covers 15 residues. CDR3 amino acids: CASSSGQGATYGYTF. For the CDR3, the DNA is TGTGCCAGCAGCTCAGGACAGGGGGCTACCTATGGCTACACCTTC.

The chain couples TRBV18 to TRBJ1-1; 7 bases align to TRBD1. Germline-derived CDR1 and CDR2 are KGHSH and LQKENI. V dropped 2 bases and J dropped 4; count of bases not matched to a gene: 13. This CDR3 comprises 17 residues. CDR3 loop: CASSPNSPWAGGTEAFF. The CDR3 bases are TGTGCCAGCTCACCAAATTCCCCTTGGGCAGGGGGCACTGAAGCTTTCTTT.

V is TRBV5-1 and J is TRBJ2-5; possibly TRBD2 for D (5 bases). Germline assignment: CDR1 SGHRS and CDR2 YFSETQ. V lost 4 bases to trimming and J lost 7 bases, with 14 bases between them. The CDR3 sequence is 13 residues long. The CDR3 DNA is TGCGCCAGCAGCACCCCTTTCGAGGGGACCCAGTACTTC. It specifies CASSTPFEGTQYF.

The chain couples TRBV5-1 to TRBJ2-3; 10 bases align to TRBD2. Germline CDR1 reads SGHRS; CDR2 reads YFSETQ. The length of the CDR3 is 14 residues. Trimming at V came to 5 bases and at J to 2 bases, leaving 2 bases not matched to a gene. CDR3 DNA: TGCGCCAGCAGTAGCGGGAGGAACACAGATACGCAGTATTTT. Translated, it gives CASSSGRNTDTQYF.

This clonotype has a handful of counts. The chain recombines TRBV4-2 with TRBJ1-1; 7 nucleotides align to TRBD1. CDR3 length equals 16 residues. V lost 0 bases, J lost 0 bases, and 4 bases stayed unmatched. Germline V gives CDR1 LGHNA, CDR2 YNFKEQ. The CDR3 region is CASSQEEGALNTEAFF. DNA of the CDR3: TGTGCCAGCAGCCAAGAGGAGGGGGCCTTGAACACTGAAGCTTTCTTT.

This clonotype has more than one count but fewer than ten. The rearrangement joins TRBV15 to TRBJ2-7; 7 positions match TRBD1. Unmatched junction bases numbered 2, after V lost 3 bases and J lost 3 bases. The CDR3 is 13 amino acids. CDR1 and CDR2 (germline): LNHNV, YYDKDF (reference sequence). CDR3 nucleotides: TGTGCCACCAGCAGGGACAGGTTCTACGAGCAGTACTTC. It codes for CATSRDRFYEQYF.

At least ten counts were recorded for this clonotype. This chain links TRBV7-9 with TRBJ1-1, with unresolved D. V lost 1 base and J 4 bases, leaving 4 bases between the germline ends. The V gene's germline CDR1 is SEHNR and CDR2 FQNEAQ (reference sequence). The CDR3 runs to 12 residues. CDR3 region: CASSLGVTEAFF. In DNA form, the CDR3 reads TGTGCCAGCAGCTTAGGGGTCACTGAAGCTTTCTTT.

The genes are TRBV7-9 and TRBJ2-3, with D possibly matching TRBD1 (5 bases). Trimming took off 4 bases at V and 2 bases at J, with 10 bases between the two ends. From germline, CDR1 is SEHNR and CDR2 FQNEAQ (reference sequence). The CDR3 is 14 residues long. The CDR3 loop is CASSWKGDTDTQYF. CDR3 DNA sequence: TGTGCCAGCAGCTGGAAAGGGGACACAGATACGCAGTATTTT.